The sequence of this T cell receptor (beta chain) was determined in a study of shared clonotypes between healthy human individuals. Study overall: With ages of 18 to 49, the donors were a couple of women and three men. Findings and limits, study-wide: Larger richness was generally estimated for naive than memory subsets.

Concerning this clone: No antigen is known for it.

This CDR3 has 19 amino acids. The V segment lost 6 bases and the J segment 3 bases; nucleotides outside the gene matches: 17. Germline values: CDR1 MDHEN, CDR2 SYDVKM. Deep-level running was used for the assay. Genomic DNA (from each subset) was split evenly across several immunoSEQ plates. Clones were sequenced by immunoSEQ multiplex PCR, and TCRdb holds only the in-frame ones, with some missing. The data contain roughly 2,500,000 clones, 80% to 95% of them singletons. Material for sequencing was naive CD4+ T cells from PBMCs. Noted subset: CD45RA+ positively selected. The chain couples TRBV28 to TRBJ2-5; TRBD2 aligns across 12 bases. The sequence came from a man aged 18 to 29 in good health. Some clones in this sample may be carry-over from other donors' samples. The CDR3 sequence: CASRIAFPGLAGEEETQYF. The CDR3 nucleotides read TGTGCCAGCAGGATCGCCTTTCCGGGACTAGCGGGCGAAGAAGAGACCCAGTACTTC.